The present T cell receptor beta chain was sequenced within a study of T cells in Graves' hyperthyroidism and ophthalmopathy. Germline-derived CDR1 and CDR2 are LNHDA and SQIVND (reference sequence). The CDR3 consists of 15 residues. V shed 2 bases and J shed 3 bases, with 14 bases lying between them. Template material for amplifying TCR beta CDR3 regions consisted of RNA transcripts. First-round RT-PCR of the TCR CDR3 relied on the HTBI primer set. One entry per CDR3 protein, called by TCRdb with MiXCR from the multiplex PCR reads. The sample shows approximately 400,000 distinct CDR3 sequences, about 13% of them seen only once. Details on this clonotype: Its specificity is not known. The CDR3 ends on some other residue instead of the conserved phenylalanine or tryptophan, so this is likely a read error.

Study-wide results and limits: Patients with ophthalmopathy were separated from those with stable hyperthyroidism by a 13 V-J model.

Diagnoses were made from clinical symptoms, serum measures (thyroxine and TRAb), thyroid ultrasound and orbital computed tomography. A sample of blood taken at first hyperthyroidism diagnosis preceded any ophthalmopathy symptoms. The receptor comes from a man aged 25 to 40 with Graves' hyperthyroidism that later progressed to Graves' ophthalmopathy. The sequencing sample was made of blood. The rearrangement links TRBV19 to TRBJ2-7; D is uncertain. CDR3 residues: CASSIRSRRNYEQYL. The CDR3 DNA reads as TGTGCCAGTAGTATACGCTCCCGGAGAAACTACGAGCAGTACCTC.